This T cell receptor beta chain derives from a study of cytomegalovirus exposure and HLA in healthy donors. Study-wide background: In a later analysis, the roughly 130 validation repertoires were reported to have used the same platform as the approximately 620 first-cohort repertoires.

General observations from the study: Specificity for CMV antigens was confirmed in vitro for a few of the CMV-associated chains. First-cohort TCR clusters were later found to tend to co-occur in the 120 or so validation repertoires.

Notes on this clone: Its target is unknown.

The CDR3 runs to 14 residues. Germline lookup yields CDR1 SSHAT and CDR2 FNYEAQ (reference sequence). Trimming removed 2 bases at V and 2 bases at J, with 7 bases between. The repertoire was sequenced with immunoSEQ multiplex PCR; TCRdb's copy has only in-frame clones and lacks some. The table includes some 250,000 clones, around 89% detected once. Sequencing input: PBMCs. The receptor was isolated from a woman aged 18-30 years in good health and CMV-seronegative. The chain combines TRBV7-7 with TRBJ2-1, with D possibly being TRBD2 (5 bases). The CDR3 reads CASSLSGTYNEQFF. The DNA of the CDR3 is TGTGCCAGCAGCTTAAGCGGTACCTACAATGAGCAGTTCTTC.